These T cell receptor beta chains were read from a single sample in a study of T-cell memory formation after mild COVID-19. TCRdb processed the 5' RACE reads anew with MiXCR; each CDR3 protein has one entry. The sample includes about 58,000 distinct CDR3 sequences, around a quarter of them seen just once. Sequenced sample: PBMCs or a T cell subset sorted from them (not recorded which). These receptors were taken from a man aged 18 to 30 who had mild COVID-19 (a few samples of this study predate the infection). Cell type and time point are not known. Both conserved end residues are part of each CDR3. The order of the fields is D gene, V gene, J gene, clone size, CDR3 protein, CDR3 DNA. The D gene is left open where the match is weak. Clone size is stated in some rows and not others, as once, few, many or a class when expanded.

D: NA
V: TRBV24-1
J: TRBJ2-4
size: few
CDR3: CATSARRLWVGIQYF
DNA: TGTGCCACCAGCGCTCGCCGCCTATGGGTGGGCATTCAGTACTTC

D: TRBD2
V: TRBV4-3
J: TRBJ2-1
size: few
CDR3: CASSQDPGGYNEQFF
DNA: TGCGCCAGCAGCCAAGATCCGGGGGGCTACAATGAGCAGTTCTTC

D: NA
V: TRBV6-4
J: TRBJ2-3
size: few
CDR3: CASSDSSSATDTQYF
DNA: TGTGCCAGCAGTGACTCGTCTAGCGCCACAGATACGCAGTATTTT

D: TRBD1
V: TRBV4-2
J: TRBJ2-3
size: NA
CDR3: CASSQGVGTGRFGTDTQYF
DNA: TGTGCCAGCAGCCAAGGGGTGGGGACAGGGAGGTTTGGCACAGATACGCAGTATTTT

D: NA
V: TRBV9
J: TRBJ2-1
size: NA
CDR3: CASSPPTAHEQFF
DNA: TGTGCCAGCAGCCCCCCAACCGCGCATGAGCAGTTCTTC

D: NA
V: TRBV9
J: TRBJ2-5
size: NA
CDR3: CASSVEASLETQYF
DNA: TGTGCCAGCAGCGTAGAGGCCAGTCTAGAGACCCAGTACTTC

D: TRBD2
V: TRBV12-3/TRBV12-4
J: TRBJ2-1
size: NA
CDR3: CAIPRRGKPDEQFF
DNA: TGTGCCATCCCTCGGCGGGGGAAACCGGATGAGCAGTTCTTC

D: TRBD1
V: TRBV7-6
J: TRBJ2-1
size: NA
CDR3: CASSTRTGGGNEQFF
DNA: TGTGCCAGCAGCACTCGGACAGGGGGCGGCAATGAGCAGTTCTTC

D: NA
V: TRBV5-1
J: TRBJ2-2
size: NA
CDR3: CASSFGEGSAGELFF
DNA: TGCGCCAGCAGCTTCGGTGAGGGGAGCGCCGGGGAGCTGTTTTTT

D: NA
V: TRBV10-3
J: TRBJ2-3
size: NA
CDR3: CAISDGDTSTDTQYF
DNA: TGTGCCATCAGTGATGGTGACACTAGCACAGATACGCAGTATTTT

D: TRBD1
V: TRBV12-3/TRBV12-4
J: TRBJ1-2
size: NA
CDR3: CASSPIGQGPNYGYTF
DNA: TGTGCCAGCAGTCCCATCGGACAGGGGCCTAACTATGGCTACACCTTC

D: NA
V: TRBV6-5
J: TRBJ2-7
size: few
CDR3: CASSYFSGYEQYF
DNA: TGTGCCAGCAGTTACTTTAGCGGCTACGAGCAGTACTTC

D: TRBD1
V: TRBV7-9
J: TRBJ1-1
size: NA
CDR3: CASSPSSGQGALAFF
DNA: TGTGCCAGCAGCCCATCCTCGGGACAGGGGGCCTTAGCTTTCTTT

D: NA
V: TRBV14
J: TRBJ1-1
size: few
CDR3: CASSQVGLNTEAFF
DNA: TGTGCCAGCAGCCAAGTGGGATTGAACACTGAAGCTTTCTTT

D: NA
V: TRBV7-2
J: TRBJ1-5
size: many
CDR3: CASSLWHSGQSNQPQHF
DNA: TGTGCCAGCAGCTTGTGGCACTCGGGACAAAGCAATCAGCCCCAGCATTTT

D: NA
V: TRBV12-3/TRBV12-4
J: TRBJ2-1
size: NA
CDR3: CASSLGRGSNEQFF
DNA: TGTGCCAGCAGTTTAGGGAGGGGGAGTAATGAGCAGTTCTTC

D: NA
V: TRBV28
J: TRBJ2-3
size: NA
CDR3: CASSIAASSTDTQYF
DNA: TGTGCCAGCTCCATTGCTGCGTCTAGCACAGATACGCAGTATTTT

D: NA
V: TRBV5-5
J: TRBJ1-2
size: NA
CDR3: CASSVGVEGYTF
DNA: TGTGCCAGCAGCGTAGGGGTTGAGGGCTACACCTTC

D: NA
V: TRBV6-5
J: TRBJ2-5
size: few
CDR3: CASSRLEGRRETQYF
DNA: TGTGCCAGCAGCCGACTTGAGGGGCGCCGGGAGACCCAGTACTTC

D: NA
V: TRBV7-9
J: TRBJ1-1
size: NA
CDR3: CASSATGPNEAFF
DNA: TGTGCCAGCAGCGCAACAGGGCCCAATGAAGCTTTCTTT